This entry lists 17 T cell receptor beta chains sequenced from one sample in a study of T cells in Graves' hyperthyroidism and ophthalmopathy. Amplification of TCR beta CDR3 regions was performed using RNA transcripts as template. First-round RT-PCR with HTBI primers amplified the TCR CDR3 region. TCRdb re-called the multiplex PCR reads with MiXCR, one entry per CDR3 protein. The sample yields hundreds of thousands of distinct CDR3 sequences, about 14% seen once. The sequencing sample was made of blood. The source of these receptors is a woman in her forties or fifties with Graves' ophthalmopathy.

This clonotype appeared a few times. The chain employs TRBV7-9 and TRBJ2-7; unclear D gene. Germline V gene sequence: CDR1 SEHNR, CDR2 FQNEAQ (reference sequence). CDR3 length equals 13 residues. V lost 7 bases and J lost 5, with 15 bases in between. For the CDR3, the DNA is TGTGCCAGCACCTTCCCGGGCGCTCACGAGCAGTACTTC. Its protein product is CASTFPGAHEQYF.

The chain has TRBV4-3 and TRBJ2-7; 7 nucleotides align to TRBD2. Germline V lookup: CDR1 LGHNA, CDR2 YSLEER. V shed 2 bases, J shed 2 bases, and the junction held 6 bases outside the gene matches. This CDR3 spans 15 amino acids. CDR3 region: CASSQRTSGAYEQYF. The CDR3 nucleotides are TGCGCCAGCAGCCAACGGACAAGCGGGGCCTACGAGCAGTACTTC.

The CDR3 here is CASSLTGGFEQFF. The CDR3 nucleotides are TGTGCCAGCAGCTTGACAGGGGGATTTGAGCAGTTCTTC. The chain couples TRBV5-6 to TRBJ2-1, with 8 bases matching TRBD1. CDR1 is SGHDT, CDR2 YYEEEE, per germline. V was pared by 1 base and J by 9 bases, with 3 bases of the junction left unmatched. The CDR3 contains 13 residues.

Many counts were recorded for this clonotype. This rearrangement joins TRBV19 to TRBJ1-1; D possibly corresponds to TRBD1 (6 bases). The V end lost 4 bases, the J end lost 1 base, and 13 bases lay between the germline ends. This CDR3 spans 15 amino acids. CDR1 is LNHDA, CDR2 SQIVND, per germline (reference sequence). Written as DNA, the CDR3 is TGTGCCAGTAGTACACGGGGGCCTCGGAACACTGAAGCTTTCTTT. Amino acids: CASSTRGPRNTEAFF. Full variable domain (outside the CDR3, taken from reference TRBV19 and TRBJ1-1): DGGITQSPKYLFRKEGQNVTLSCEQNLNHDAMYWYRQDPGQGLRLIYYSQIVNDFQKGDIAEGYSVSREKKESFPLTVTSAQKNPTAFYLCASSTRGPRNTEAFFGQGTRLTVV.

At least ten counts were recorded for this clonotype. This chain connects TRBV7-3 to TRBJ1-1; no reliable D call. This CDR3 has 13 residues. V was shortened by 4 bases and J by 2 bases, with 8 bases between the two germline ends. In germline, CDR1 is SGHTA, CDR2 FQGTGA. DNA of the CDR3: TGTGCCAGCAGCTCTCAGGCTAACACTGAAGCTTTCTTT. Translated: CASSSQANTEAFF.

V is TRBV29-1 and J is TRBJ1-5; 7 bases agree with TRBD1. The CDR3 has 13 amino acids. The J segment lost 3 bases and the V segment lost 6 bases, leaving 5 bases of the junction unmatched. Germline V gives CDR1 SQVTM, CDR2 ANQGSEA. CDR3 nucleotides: TGCAGCGTGAGACAGGGACCCAATCAGCCCCAGCATTTT. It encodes CSVRQGPNQPQHF.

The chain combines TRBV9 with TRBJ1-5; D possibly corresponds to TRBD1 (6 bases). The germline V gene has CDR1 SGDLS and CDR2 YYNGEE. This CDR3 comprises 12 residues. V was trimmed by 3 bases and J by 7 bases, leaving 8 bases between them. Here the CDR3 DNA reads TGTGCCAGCAGCGCAGGGGACCAGCCCCAGCATTTT. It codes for CASSAGDQPQHF.

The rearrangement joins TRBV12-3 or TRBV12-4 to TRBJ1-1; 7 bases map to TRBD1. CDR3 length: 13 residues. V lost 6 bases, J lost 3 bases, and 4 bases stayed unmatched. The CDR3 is CASRFTGDTEAFF. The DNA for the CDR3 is TGTGCCAGCAGGTTTACAGGGGACACTGAAGCTTTCTTT.

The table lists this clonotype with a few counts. The CDR3 region has the DNA TGTGCCAGTAGTGGCGACAGGGCCCGCTCTGGAAACACCATATATTTT. It yields the protein CASSGDRARSGNTIYF. The chain has TRBV19 and TRBJ1-3; 7 nucleotides agree with TRBD1. This CDR3 is built from 16 residues. The trim removed 5 bases at V and 0 bases at J, leaving 7 bases unmatched. Looked up from germline, CDR1 is LNHDA and CDR2 is SQIVND (reference sequence).

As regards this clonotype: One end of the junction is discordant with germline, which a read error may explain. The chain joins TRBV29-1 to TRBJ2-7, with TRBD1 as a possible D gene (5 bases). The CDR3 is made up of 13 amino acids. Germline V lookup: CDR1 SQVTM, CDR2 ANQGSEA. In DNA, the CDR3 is TGCAGCGCTGAAGGGCAGGGAAGCTACGAGCAGTACTTC. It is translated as CSAEGQGSYEQYF.

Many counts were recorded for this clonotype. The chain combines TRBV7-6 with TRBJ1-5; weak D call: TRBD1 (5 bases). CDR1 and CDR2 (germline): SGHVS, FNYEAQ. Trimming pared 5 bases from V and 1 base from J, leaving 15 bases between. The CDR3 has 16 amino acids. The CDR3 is CASSPQGGISNQPQHF. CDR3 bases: TGTGCCAGCAGCCCCCAGGGAGGTATAAGCAATCAGCCCCAGCATTTT.

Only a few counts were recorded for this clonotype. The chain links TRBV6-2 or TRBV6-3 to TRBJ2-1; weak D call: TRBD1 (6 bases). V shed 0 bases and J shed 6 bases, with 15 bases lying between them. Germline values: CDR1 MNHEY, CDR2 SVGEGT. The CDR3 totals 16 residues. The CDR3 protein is CASSYSSRGNFNEQFF. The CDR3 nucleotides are TGTGCCAGCAGTTACTCGAGCAGGGGAAACTTCAATGAGCAGTTCTTC.

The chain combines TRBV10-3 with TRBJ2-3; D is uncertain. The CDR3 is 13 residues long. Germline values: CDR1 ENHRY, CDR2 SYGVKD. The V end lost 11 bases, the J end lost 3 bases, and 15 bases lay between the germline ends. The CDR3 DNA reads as TGTGCCTCCGAAGAGGCCAGGACAGATACGCAGTATTTT. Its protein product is CASEEARTDTQYF.

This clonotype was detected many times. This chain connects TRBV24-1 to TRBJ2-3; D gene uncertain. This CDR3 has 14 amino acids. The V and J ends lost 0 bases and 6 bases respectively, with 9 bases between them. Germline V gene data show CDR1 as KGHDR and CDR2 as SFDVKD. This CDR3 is CATSDLLATDTQYF. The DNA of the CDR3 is TGTGCCACCAGTGATTTGCTGGCTACGGATACGCAGTATTTT.

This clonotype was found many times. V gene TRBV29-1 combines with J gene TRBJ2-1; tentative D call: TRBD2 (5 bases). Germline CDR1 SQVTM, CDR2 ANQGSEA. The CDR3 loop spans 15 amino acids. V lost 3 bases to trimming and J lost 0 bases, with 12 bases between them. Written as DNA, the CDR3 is TGCAGCGTTGAGGTTCTGGGGAGCTCCTACAATGAGCAGTTCTTC. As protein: CSVEVLGSSYNEQFF.

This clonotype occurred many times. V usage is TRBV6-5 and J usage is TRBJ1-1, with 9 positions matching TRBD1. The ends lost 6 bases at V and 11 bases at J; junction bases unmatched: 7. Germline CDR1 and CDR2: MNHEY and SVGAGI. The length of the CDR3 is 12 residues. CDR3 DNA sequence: TGTGCCAGCAGCTTACAGGGGGCATTGGCTTTCTTT. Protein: CASSLQGALAFF.

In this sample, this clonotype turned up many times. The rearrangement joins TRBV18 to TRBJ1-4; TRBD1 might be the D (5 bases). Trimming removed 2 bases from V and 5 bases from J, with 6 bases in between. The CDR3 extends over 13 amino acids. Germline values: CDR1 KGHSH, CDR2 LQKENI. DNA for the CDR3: TGTGCCAGCTCACCAGACAGAAATGAAAAACTGTTTTTT. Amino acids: CASSPDRNEKLFF.